One sample yielded the 5 T cell receptor beta chains listed below, sequenced in a study of T cell repertoires in cytomegalovirus infection. Each CDR3 protein gets one entry after TCRdb re-called the reads with MiXCR. The profile shows more than 650,000 distinct CDR3 sequences, about a third of them singletons. The sequenced sample consisted of PBMCs. Receptor source: a human donor in good health (CMV status not recorded). Some clones in this sample may be carry-over from other donors' samples.

The chain is built from TRBV30 and TRBJ1-4; no clear D. The CDR3 totals 12 residues. V dropped 1 base and J dropped 5 bases, with 5 bases sitting between them. Per the germline V gene, CDR1 is GTSNPN and CDR2 is SVGIG (reference sequence). The DNA for the CDR3 is TGTGCCTGGAGTGCGAGCAATGAAAAACTGTTTTTT. Translation: CAWSASNEKLFF.

This clonotype was picked up a small number of times. The chain recombines TRBV27 with TRBJ1-2; no clear D gene. Germline CDR1 and CDR2: MNHEY and SMNVEV (reference sequence). The CDR3 extends over 13 amino acids. V lost 6 bases to trimming and J lost 2 bases, with 10 bases between them. The CDR3 protein is CASRATANYGYTF. The CDR3 coding sequence is TGTGCCAGCAGGGCTACAGCGAACTATGGCTACACCTTC.

The sample holds a few counts of this clonotype. The chain couples TRBV5-8 to TRBJ1-1; D may be TRBD1 (6 bases). In germline, CDR1 is SGHTS, CDR2 YDEGEE. This CDR3 has 16 residues. With 6 bases removed from V and 0 bases from J, the gap between germline ends came to 18 bases. Here the CDR3 reads CASTTGPLLLNTEAFF. The CDR3 DNA reads TGTGCCAGCACCACAGGGCCCTTACTCTTGAACACTGAAGCTTTCTTT.

The V call is TRBV4-2, the J call TRBJ2-7; no firm D call. The CDR3 runs to 14 residues. The germline gives CDR1 LGHNA, CDR2 YNFKEQ. Deletions cut 0 bases from V and 3 bases from J, with 9 bases between. CDR3 sequence: CASSQERTDYEQYF. For the CDR3, the DNA is TGTGCCAGCAGCCAAGAGAGGACGGACTACGAGCAGTACTTC.

The chain couples TRBV29-1 to TRBJ2-1, with D perhaps matching TRBD2 (6 bases). This CDR3 comprises 15 residues. The V gene lost 1 base and the J gene lost 8 bases, with 18 bases spanning the gap. Germline V gene data show CDR1 as SQVTM and CDR2 as ANQGSEA. In DNA, the CDR3 is TGCAGCGTTGAAGGTATCGGGAGAGGTAGGGATGAGCAGTTCTTC. Translating gives CSVEGIGRGRDEQFF.